This T cell receptor (beta chain) was identified during a study of T cells expressing NK-cell markers. Whole-study findings and limits: Among several donors, these clonotypes also ranked first in the CD3+CD56-NKG2C+ fraction.

TCRdb reanalyzed the 5' RACE reads, giving one entry per CDR3 protein sequence and no DNA. Recorded for this sample: a few hundred thousand distinct CDR3 sequences. Worth noting for this clonotype: The antigen remains unidentified.

Looked up from germline, CDR1 is KGHSH and CDR2 is LQKENI. CDR3 length equals 16 residues. This TCR came from a man aged 18-75 years in good health. Sequencing was done on a sample of blood T cells: a sorted CD56 or NKG2C T cell subset, CD4+ or CD8+ T cells, or bulk PBMC T cells (not recorded which). The V call is TRBV18, the J call TRBJ2-1. CDR3 sequence: CASSPLGVSSYNEQFF.